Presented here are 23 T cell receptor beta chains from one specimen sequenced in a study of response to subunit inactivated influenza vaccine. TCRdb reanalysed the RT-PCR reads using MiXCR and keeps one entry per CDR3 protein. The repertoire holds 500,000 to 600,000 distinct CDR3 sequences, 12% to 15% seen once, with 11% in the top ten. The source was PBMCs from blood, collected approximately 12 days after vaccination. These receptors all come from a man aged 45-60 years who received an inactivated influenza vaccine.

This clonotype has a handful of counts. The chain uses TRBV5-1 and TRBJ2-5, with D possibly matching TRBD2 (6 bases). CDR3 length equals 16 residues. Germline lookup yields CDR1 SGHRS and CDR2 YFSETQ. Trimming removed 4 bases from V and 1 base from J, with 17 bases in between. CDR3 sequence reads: CASSPNPRRVQETQYF. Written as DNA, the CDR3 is TGCGCCAGCAGCCCCAACCCGAGGAGGGTCCAAGAGACCCAGTACTTC.

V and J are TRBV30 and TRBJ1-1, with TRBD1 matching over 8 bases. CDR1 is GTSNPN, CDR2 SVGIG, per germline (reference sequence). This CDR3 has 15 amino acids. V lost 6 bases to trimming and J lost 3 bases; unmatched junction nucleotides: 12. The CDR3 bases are TGTGCCTGCGTCGGCAGGGGGCGTCTAGACACTGAAGCTTTCTTT. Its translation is CACVGRGRLDTEAFF.

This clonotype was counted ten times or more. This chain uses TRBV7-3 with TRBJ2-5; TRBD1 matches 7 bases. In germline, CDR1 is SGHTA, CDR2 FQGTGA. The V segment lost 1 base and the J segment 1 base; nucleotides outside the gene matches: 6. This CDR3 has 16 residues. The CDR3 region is CASSLRGGDIQETQYF. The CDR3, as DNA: TGTGCCAGCAGCTTAAGAGGGGGCGATATCCAAGAGACCCAGTACTTC.

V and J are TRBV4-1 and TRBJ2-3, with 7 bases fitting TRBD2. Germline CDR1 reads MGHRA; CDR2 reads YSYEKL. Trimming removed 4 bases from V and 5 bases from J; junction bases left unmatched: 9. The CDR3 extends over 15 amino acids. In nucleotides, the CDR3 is TGCGCCAGCAGCCTCAACCTAGCGGAAAGAGATACGCAGTATTTT. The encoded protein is CASSLNLAERDTQYF.

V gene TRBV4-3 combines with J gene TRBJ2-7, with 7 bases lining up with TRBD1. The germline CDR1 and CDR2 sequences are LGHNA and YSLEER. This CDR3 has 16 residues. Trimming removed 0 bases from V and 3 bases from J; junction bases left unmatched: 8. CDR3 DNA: TGCGCCAGCAGCCAAGATCAGGGGGTTAGGGGCTACGAGCAGTACTTC. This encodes CASSQDQGVRGYEQYF.

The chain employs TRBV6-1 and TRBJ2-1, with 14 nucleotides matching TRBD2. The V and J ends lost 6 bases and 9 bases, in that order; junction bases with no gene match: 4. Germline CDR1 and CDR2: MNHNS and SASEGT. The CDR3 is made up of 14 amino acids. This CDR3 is CASRTSGGEGEQFF. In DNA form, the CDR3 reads TGTGCCAGCAGGACTAGCGGGGGGGAAGGTGAGCAGTTCTTC.

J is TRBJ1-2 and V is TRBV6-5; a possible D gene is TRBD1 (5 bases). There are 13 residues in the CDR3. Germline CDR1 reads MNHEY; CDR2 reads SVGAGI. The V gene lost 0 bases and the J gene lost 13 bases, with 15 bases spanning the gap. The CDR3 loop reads CASSYSGTLHRTF. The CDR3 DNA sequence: TGTGCCAGCAGTTACTCAGGGACCTTACACCGCACCTTC.

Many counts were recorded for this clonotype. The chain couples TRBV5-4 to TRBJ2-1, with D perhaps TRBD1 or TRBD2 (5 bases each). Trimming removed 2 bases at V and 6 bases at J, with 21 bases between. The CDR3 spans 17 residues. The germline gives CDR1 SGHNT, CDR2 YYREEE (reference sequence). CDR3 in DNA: TGTGCCAGCAGCTTCGACAGAGGGTCTTCAACGGGCAATGAGCAGTTCTTC. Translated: CASSFDRGSSTGNEQFF. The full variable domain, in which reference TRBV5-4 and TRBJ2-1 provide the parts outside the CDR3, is ETGVTQSPTHLIKTRGQQVTLRCSSQSGHNTVSWYQQALGQGPQFIFQYYREEENGRGNFPPRFSGLQFPNYSSELNVNALELDDSALYLCASSFDRGSSTGNEQFFGPGTRLTVL.

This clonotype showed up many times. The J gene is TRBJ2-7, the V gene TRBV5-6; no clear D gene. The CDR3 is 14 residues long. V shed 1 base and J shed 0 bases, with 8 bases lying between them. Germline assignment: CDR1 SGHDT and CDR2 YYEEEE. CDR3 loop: CASSLMAVSYEQYF. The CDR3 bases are TGTGCCAGCAGCTTGATGGCGGTCTCCTACGAGCAGTACTTC.

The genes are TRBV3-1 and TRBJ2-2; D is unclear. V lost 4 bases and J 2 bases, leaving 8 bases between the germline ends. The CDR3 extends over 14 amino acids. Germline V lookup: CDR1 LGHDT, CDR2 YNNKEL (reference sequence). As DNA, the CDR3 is TGTGCCAGCAGCCCATCGCCCAACACCGGGGAGCTGTTTTTT. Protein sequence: CASSPSPNTGELFF.

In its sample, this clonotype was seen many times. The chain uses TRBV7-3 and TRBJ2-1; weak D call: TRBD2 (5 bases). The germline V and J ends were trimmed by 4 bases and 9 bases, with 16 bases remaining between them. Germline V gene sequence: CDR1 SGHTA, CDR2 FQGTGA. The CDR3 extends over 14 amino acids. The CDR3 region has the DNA TGTGCCAGCAGCTCCACTTTTGATGCGGGTGAGCAGTTCTTC. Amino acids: CASSSTFDAGEQFF. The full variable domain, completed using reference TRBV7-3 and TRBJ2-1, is GAGVSQTPSNKVTEKGKYVELRCDPISGHTALYWYRQSLGQGPEFLIYFQGTGAADDSGLPNDRFFAVRPEGSVSTLKIQRTERGDSAVYLCASSSTFDAGEQFFGPGTRLTVL.

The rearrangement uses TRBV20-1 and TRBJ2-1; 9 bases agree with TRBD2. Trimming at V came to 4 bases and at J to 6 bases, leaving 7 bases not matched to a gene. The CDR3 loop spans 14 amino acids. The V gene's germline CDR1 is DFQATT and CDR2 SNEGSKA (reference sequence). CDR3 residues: CSATRTSELNEQFF. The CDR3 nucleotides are TGCAGTGCTACCAGGACTAGCGAGCTCAATGAGCAGTTCTTC.

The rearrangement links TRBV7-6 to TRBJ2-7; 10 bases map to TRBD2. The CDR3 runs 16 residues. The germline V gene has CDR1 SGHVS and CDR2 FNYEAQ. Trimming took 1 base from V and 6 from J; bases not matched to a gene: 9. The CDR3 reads CASSLEGAGGIFEQYF. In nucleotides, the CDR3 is TGTGCCAGCAGCTTAGAGGGAGCGGGGGGGATTTTCGAGCAGTACTTC.

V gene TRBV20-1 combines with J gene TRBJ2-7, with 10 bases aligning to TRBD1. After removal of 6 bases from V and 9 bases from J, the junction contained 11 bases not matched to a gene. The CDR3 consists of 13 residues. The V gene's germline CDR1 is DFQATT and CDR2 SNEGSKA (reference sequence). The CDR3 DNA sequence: TGCAGTGCACCGGGGACAGGGGTTTCCGGGCAGTACTTC. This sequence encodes CSAPGTGVSGQYF.

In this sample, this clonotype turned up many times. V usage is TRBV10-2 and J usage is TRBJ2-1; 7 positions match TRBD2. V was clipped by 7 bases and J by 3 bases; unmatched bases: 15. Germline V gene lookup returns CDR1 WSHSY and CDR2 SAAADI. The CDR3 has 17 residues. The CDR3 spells CASTYDLGAGYYNEQFF. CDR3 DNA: TGCGCCAGCACCTATGACCTCGGAGCGGGGTACTACAATGAGCAGTTCTTC.

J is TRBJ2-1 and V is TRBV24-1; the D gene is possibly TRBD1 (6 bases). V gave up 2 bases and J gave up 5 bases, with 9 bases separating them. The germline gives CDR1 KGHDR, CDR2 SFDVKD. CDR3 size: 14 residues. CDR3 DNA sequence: TGTGCCACCAGTGATTCCGGGACAAACAATGAGCAGTTCTTC. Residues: CATSDSGTNNEQFF.

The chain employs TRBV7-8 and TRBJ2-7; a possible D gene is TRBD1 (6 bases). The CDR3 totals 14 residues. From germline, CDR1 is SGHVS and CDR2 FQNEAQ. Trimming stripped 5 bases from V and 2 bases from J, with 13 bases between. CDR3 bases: TGTGCCAGCAGCCTGCTGGGACACCCCTACGAGCAGTACTTC. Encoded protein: CASSLLGHPYEQYF.

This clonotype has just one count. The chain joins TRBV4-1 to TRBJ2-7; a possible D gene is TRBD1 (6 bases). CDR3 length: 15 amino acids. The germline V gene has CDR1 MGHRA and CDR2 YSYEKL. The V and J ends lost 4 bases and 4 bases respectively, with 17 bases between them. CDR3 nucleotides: TGCGCCAGCAGCCGTATCTTAGGGGGTGATTACGAGCAGTACTTC. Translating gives CASSRILGGDYEQYF.

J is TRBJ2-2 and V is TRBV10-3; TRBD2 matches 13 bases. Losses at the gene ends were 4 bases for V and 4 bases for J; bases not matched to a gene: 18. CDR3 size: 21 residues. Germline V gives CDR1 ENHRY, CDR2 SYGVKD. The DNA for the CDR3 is TGTGCCATCAGTGGGGGAACTAGCGGGAGGGCTCCGCCCGGTGGCACCGGGGAGCTGTTTTTT. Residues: CAISGGTSGRAPPGGTGELFF.

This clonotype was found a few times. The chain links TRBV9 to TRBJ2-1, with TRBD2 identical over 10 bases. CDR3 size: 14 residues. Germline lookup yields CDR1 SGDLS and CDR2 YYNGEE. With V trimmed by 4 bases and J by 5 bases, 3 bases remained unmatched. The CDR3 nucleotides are TGTGCCAGCAGCACTGGACTAGCGGACAATGAGCAGTTCTTC. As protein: CASSTGLADNEQFF. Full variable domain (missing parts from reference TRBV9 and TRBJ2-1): DSGVTQTPKHLITATGQRVTLRCSPRSGDLSVYWYQQSLDQGLQFLIQYYNGEERAKGNILERFSAQQFPDLHSELNLSSLELGDSALYFCASSTGLADNEQFFGPGTRLTVL.

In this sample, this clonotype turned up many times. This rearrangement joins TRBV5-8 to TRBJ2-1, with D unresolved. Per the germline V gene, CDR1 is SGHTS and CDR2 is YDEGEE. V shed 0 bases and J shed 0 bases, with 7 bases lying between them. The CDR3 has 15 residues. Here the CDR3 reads CASSLGLSSYNEQFF. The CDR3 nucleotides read TGTGCCAGCAGCTTGGGGTTGAGCTCCTACAATGAGCAGTTCTTC. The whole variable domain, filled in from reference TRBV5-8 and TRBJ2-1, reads EAGVTQSPTHLIKTRGQQATLRCSPISGHTSVYWYQQALGLGLQFLLWYDEGEERNRGNFPPRFSGRQFPNYSSELNVNALELEDSALYLCASSLGLSSYNEQFFGPGTRLTVL.

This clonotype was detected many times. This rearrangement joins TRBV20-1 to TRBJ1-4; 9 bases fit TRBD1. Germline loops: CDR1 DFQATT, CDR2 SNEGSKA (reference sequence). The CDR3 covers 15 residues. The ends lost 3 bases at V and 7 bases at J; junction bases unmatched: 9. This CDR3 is CSARGTWDRAEKLFF. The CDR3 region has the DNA TGCAGTGCTAGGGGGACGTGGGACAGGGCTGAAAAACTGTTTTTT.

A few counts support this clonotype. The CDR3 reads CASSLTKGLAGANVAKNIQYF. The DNA of the CDR3 is TGTGCCAGCAGCTTAACAAAGGGACTAGCGGGGGCCAACGTAGCCAAAAACATTCAGTACTTC. The chain couples TRBV7-3 to TRBJ2-4; 14 nucleotides line up with TRBD2. The trim removed 0 bases at V and 0 bases at J, leaving 10 bases unmatched. Germline CDR1 is SGHTA and CDR2 is FQGTGA. CDR3 size: 21 residues.